This TCR beta chain was observed in a study of blood T cell repertoires in COVID-19. Using immunoSEQ multiplex PCR, the repertoire was profiled, and TCRdb retains in-frame clones only, with some absent. The repertoire holds a few hundred thousand clones, with roughly 87% as singletons. CDR3 length: 15 residues. CDR1 and CDR2 from the germline V gene are SGHRS and YFSETQ. Trimming removed 2 bases from V and 3 bases from J; junction bases left unmatched: 4. Categorization into cohorts depended on clinical history that participants reported. Recovery among Cohort 3 donors was established by two negative PCRs, clearance, or symptom resolution. This clone was seen only a few times.

Sequenced material: PBMCs or T cells enriched from blood (not recorded which). The V and J genes are TRBV5-1 and TRBJ2-7; TRBD2 matches at 11 bases. This sequence was found in a woman aged 25 to 39 who had recovered from COVID-19. This chain's CDR3 is CASSLTSGSNYEQYF. The CDR3 region has the DNA TGCGCCAGCAGCTTAACTAGCGGGAGCAACTACGAGCAGTACTTC. Complete variable domain (other parts from reference TRBV5-1 and TRBJ2-7): KAGVTQTPRYLIKTRGQQVTLSCSPISGHRSVSWYQQTPGQGLQFLFEYFSETQRNKGNFPGRFSGRQFSNSRSEMNVSTLELGDSALYLCASSLTSGSNYEQYFGPGTRLTVT.